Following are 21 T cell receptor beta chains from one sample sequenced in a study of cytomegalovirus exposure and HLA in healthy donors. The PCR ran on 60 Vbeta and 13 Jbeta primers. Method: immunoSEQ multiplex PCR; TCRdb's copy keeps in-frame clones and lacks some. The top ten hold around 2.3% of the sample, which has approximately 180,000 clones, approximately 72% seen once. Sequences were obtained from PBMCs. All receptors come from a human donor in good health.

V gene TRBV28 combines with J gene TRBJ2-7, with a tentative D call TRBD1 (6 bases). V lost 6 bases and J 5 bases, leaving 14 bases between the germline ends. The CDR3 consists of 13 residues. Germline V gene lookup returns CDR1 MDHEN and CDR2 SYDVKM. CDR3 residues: CASRLTGKNEQYF. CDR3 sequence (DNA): TGTGCCAGCAGATTAACAGGGAAAAACGAGCAGTACTTC.

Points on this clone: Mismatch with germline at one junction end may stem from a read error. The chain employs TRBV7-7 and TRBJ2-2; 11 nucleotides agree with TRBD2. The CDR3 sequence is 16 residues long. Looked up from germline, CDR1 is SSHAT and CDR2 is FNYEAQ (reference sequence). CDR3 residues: CASSLAGGQGTGELFF. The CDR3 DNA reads TGTGCTAGCAGTCTAGCGGGGGGCCAAGGAACCGGGGAGCTGTTTTTT.

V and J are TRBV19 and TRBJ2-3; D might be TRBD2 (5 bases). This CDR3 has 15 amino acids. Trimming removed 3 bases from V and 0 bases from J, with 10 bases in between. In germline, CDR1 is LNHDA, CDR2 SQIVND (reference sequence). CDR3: CASSMDSRSTDTQYF. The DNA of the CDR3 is TGTGCCAGTAGTATGGACTCACGAAGCACAGATACGCAGTATTTT.

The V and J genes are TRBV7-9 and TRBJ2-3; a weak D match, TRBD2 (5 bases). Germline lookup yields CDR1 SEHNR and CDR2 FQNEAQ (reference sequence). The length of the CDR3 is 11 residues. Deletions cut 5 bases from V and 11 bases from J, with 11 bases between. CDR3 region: CASSPDGGQYF. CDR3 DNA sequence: TGTGCCAGCAGCCCGGACGGAGGGCAGTATTTT. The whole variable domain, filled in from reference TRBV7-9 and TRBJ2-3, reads DTGVSQNPRHKITKRGQNVTFRCDPISEHNRLYWYRQTLGQGPEFLTYFQNEAQLEKSRLLSDRFSAERPKGSFSTLEIQRTEQGDSAMYLCASSPDGGQYFGPGTRLTVL.

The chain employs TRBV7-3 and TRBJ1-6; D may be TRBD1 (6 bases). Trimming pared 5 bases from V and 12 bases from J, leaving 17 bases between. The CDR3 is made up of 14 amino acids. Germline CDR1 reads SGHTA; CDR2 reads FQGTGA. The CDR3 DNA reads TGTGCCAGCAGCATTCAGGGGTCAGAGGGACCCCTCCACTTT. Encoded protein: CASSIQGSEGPLHF.

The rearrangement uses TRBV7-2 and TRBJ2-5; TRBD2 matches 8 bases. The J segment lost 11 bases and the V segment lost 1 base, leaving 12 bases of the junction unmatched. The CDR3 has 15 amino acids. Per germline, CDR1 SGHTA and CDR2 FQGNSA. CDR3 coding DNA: TGTGCCAGCAGCTTAGAGGGCGTAGCGGGGAGGAGGCAGTACTTC. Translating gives CASSLEGVAGRRQYF.

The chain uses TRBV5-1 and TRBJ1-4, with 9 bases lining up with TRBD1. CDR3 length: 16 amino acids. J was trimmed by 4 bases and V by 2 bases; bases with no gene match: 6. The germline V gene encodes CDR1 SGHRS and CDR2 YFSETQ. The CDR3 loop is CASSFEGQGNNEKLFF. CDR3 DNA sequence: TGCGCCAGCAGCTTCGAAGGACAGGGGAATAATGAAAAACTGTTTTTT.

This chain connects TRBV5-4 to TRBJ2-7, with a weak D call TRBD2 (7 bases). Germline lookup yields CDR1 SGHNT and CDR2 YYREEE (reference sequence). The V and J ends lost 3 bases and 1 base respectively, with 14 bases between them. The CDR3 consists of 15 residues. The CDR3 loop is CASSSGGPFSYEQYF. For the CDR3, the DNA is TGTGCCAGCAGCTCCGGGGGGCCTTTTTCCTACGAGCAGTACTTC.

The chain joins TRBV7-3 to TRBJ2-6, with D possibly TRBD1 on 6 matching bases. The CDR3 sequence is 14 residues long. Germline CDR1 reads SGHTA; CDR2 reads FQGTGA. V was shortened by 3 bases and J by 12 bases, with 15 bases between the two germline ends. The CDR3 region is CASSFLGRGSVLTF. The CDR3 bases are TGTGCCAGCAGCTTTTTGGGCAGGGGTAGCGTCCTGACTTTC.

The CDR3 protein is CASRSTGTDTQYF. CDR3 nucleotides: TGTGCCAGCCGGTCGACAGGCACAGATACGCAGTATTTT. This chain links TRBV7-3 with TRBJ2-3; D perhaps matches TRBD1 (5 bases). The V gene's germline CDR1 is SGHTA and CDR2 FQGTGA. This CDR3 spans 13 amino acids. Trimming stripped 8 bases from V and 1 base from J, with 10 bases between. Filled out from reference TRBV7-3 and TRBJ2-3, the complete variable domain reads GAGVSQTPSNKVTEKGKYVELRCDPISGHTALYWYRQSLGQGPEFLIYFQGTGAADDSGLPNDRFFAVRPEGSVSTLKIQRTERGDSAVYLCASRSTGTDTQYFGPGTRLTVL.

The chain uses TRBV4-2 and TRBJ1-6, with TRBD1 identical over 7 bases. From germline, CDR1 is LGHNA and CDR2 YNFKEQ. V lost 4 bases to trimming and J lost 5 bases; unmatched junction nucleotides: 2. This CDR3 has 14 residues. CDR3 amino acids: CASSRGTDNSPLHF. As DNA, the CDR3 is TGTGCCAGCAGCCGCGGGACAGATAATTCACCCCTCCACTTT.

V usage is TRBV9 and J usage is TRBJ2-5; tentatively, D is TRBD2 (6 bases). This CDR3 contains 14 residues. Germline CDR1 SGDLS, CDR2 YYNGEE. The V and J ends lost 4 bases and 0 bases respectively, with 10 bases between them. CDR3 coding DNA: TGTGCCAGCAGCCCCCGACTAGACCAAGAGACCCAGTACTTC. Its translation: CASSPRLDQETQYF.

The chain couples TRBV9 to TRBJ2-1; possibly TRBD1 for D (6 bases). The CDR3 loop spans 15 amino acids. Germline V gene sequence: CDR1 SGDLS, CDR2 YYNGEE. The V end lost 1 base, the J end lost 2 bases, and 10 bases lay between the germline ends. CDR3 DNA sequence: TGTGCCAGCAGCGTATCAGGGGACGCCTACAATGAGCAGTTCTTC. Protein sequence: CASSVSGDAYNEQFF.

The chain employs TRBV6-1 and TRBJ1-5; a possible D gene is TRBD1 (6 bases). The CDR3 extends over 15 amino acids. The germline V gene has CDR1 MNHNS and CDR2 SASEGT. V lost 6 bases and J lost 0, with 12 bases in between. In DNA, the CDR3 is TGTGCCAGCAGCCCGCAGGGGCTTAGCAATCAGCCCCAGCATTTT. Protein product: CASSPQGLSNQPQHF.

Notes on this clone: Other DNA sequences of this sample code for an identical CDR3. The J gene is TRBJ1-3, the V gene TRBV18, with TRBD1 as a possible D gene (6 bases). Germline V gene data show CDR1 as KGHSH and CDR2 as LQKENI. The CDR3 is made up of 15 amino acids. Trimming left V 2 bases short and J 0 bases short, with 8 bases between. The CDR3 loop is CASSPGGSSGNTIYF. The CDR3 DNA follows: TGTGCCAGCTCACCAGGGGGCTCCTCTGGAAACACCATATATTTT.

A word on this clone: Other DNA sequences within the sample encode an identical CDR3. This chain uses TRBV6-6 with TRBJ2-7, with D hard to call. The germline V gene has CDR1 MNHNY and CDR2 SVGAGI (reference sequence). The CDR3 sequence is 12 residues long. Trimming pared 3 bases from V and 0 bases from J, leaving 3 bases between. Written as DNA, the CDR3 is TGTGCCAGCAGTTATATCTCCTACGAGCAGTACTTC. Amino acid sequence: CASSYISYEQYF.

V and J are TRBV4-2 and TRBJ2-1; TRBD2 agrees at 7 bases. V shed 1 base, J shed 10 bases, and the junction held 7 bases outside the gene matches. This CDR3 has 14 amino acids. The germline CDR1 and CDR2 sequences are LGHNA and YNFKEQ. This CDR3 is CASSQGRGFGEQFF. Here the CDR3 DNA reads TGTGCCAGCAGCCAAGGGCGGGGGTTTGGCGAGCAGTTCTTC.

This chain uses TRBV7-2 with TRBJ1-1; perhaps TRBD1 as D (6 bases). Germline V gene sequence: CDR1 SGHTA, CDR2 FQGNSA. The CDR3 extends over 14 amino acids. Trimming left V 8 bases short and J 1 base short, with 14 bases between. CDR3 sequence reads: CASRRGGENTEAFF. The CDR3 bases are TGTGCCAGCCGCAGAGGGGGGGAGAACACTGAAGCTTTCTTT.

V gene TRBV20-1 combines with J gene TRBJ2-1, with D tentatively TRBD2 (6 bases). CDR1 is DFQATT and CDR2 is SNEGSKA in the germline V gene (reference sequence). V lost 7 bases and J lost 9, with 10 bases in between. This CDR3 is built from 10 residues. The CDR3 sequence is CSVGGGEQFF. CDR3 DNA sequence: TGCAGTGTGGGGGGTGGTGAGCAGTTCTTC.

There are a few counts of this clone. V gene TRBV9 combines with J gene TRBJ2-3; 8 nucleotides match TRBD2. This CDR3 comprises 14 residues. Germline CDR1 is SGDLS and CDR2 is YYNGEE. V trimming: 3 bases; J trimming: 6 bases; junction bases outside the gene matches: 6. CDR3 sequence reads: CASSERGLADTQYF. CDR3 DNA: TGTGCCAGCAGCGAGCGGGGGCTGGCGGATACGCAGTATTTT.

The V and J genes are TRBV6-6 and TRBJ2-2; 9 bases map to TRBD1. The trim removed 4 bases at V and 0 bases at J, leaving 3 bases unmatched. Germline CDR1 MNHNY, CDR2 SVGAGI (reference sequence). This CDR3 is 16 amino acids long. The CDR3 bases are TGTGCCAGCAGTTTACAGGGGGCCACGAACACCGGGGAGCTGTTTTTT. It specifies CASSLQGATNTGELFF.